Sequencing of this TCR beta chain was carried out in a study of T cells after yellow fever vaccination. Of note for this clonotype: No antigen is known for it.

CDR1 is SGDLS and CDR2 is YYNGEE in the germline V gene. The CDR3 is made up of 14 amino acids. With 3 bases clipped from V and 5 bases from J, the junction kept 3 bases outside the gene matches. For TCR, cDNA came from 5'RACE template switching, which added a universal primer site and UMIs. From the 5' RACE reads, TCRdb called clonotypes with MiXCR, one entry per CDR3 protein. This sample has approximately 70,000 distinct CDR3 sequences, with around 7.7% found just once. Study-wide results and caveats: There was a small share of clonotypes that showed up in both the CD4 and CD8 compartments. In post-booster samples, most primary-vaccination clones reappeared (about 95% CD4, nearly 90% CD8).

This TCR was recovered from a man between 18 and 29 years old who received the YFV17D yellow fever vaccine. Sequenced here: CD8+ T cells sorted from PBMCs, sampled approximately 11 days after the first yellow fever vaccination. The chain uses TRBV9 and TRBJ2-1; 9 positions match TRBD1. The CDR3 loop reads CASSAWTGDNEQFF. The CDR3 DNA follows: TGTGCCAGCAGCGCGTGGACAGGGGACAATGAGCAGTTCTTC.